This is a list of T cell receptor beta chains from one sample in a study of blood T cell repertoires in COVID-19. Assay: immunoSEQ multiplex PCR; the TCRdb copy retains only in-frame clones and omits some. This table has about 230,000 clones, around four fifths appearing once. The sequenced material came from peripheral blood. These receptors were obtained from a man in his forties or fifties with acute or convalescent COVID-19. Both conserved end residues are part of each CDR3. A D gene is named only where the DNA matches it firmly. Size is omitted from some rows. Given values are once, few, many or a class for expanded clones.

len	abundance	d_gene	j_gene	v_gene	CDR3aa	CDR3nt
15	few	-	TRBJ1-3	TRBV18	CASSVDLRSGNTIYF	TGTGCCAGCTCAGTCGACTTGCGCTCTGGAAACACCATATATTTT
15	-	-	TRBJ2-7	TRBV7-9	CASSLIVGESYEQYF	TGTGCCAGCAGCTTAATAGTTGGGGAGTCCTACGAGCAGTACTTC
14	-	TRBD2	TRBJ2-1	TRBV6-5	CASSRLADYNEQFF	TGTGCCAGCAGTCGACTAGCGGATTACAATGAGCAGTTCTTC
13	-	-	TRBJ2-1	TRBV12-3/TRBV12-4	CASSLIEGNEQFF	TGTGCCAGCAGTTTAATTGAGGGCAATGAGCAGTTCTTC
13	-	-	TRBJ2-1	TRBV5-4	CASSLGGPRGQFF	TGTGCCAGCAGCTTGGGGGGCCCGCGGGGGCAGTTCTTC
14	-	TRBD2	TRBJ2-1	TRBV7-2	CATTSGVSYNEQFF	TGTGCCACTACAAGCGGGGTCTCCTACAATGAGCAGTTCTTC
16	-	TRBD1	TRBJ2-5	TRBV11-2	CASSLVSGTGMETQYF	TGTGCCAGCAGCTTAGTGAGCGGGACAGGGATGGAGACCCAGTACTTC
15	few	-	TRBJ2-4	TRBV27	CATPYARIAKNIQYF	TGTGCCACCCCGTATGCGCGCATCGCCAAAAACATTCAGTACTTC
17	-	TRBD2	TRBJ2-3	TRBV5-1	CASSLGTSGSFHDTQYF	TGCGCCAGCAGCTTGGGTACTAGCGGGAGTTTTCACGATACGCAGTATTTT
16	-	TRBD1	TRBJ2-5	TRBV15	CATSRGDRAFQETQYF	TGTGCCACCAGCAGAGGGGACAGGGCCTTCCAAGAGACCCAGTACTTC
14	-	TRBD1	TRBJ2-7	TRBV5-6	CASSPGTGLYEQYF	TGTGCCAGCAGTCCCGGGACAGGGCTATACGAGCAGTACTTC
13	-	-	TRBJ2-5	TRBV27	CATIGGVRETQYF	TGTGCCACCATAGGGGGGGTACGGGAGACCCAGTACTTC
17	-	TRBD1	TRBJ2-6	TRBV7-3	CASSPPGQGSGANVLTF	TGTGCCAGCAGCCCACCGGGACAGGGTTCTGGGGCCAACGTCCTGACTTTC
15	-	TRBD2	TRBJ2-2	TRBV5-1	CASKTSGMNTGELFF	TGCGCCAGCAAGACTAGCGGGATGAACACCGGGGAGCTGTTTTTT
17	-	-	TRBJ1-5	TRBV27	CASSLGGARVGNQPQHF	TGTGCCAGCAGTTTGGGGGGGGCGAGGGTGGGCAATCAGCCCCAGCATTTT
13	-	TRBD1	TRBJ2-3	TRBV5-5	CASSKDRADTQYF	TGTGCCAGCAGCAAAGACAGGGCAGATACGCAGTATTTT
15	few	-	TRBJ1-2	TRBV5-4	CASSLEMWGGDGYTF	TGTGCCAGCAGCTTGGAGATGTGGGGGGGCGATGGCTACACCTTC
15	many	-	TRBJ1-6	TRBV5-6	CASSPGSNSGSPLHF	TGTGCCAGCAGCCCGGGTTCCAACTCGGGTTCACCCCTCCACTTT
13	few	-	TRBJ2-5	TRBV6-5	CASSRRREETQYF	TGTGCCAGCAGTAGACGGCGGGAAGAGACCCAGTACTTC
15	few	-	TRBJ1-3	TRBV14	CASSQTGGSGNTIYF	TGTGCCAGCAGCCAAACCGGGGGTTCTGGAAACACCATATATTTT
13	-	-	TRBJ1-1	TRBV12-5	CASGSLSGTEAFF	TGTGCTAGTGGTTCCCTGTCGGGCACTGAAGCTTTCTTT
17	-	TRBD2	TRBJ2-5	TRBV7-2	CASSLEASGSGRETQYF	TGTGCCAGCAGCTTAGAGGCTAGCGGGAGTGGTAGAGAGACCCAGTACTTC
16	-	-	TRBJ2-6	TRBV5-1	CASSLGQISGANVLTF	TGCGCCAGCAGCTTGGGACAGATCTCTGGGGCCAACGTCCTGACTTTC
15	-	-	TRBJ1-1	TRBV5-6	CASSLLTGGYTEAFF	TGTGCCAGCAGCTTGCTCACTGGAGGTTACACTGAAGCTTTCTTT
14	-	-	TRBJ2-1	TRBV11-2	CASSLQGSYNEQFF	TGTGCCAGCAGTCTCCAGGGGTCCTACAATGAGCAGTTCTTC
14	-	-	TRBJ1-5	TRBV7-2	CASSLGQLDQPQHF	TGTGCCAGCAGCTTAGGACAGCTGGATCAGCCCCAGCATTTT
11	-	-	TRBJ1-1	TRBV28	CASSLRTEAFF	TGTGCCAGCAGTTTAAGGACAGAAGCTTTCTTT
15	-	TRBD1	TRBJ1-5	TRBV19	CASNLDRGFNQPQHF	TGTGCCAGTAACCTAGACAGGGGGTTCAATCAGCCCCAGCATTTT
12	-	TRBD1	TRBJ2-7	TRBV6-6	CASRDRESEQYF	TGTGCCAGCAGAGACAGGGAGTCCGAGCAGTACTTC
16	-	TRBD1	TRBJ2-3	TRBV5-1	CASSLGWDSSTDTQYF	TGCGCCAGCAGCTTGGGTTGGGACAGTAGCACAGATACGCAGTATTTT
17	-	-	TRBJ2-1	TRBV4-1	CASSQDPLAADGHEQFF	TGCGCCAGCAGCCAAGATCCTCTAGCCGCCGACGGGCATGAGCAGTTCTTC
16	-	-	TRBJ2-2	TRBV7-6	CASSLARSGNTGELFF	TGTGCCAGCAGCTTAGCGCGTTCAGGGAACACCGGGGAGCTGTTTTTT
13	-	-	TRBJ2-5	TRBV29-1	CSVSVAVQETQYF	TGCAGCGTTAGCGTAGCGGTCCAAGAGACCCAGTACTTC
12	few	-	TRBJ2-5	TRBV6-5	CASRADSETQYF	TGTGCCAGCCGGGCGGACTCCGAGACCCAGTACTTC
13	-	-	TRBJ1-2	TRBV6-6	CASSLQGNYGYTF	TGTGCCAGCAGTCTACAGGGTAACTATGGCTACACCTTC
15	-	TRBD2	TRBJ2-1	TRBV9	CASSARLAGGVEQFF	TGTGCCAGCAGCGCCCGACTAGCGGGTGGAGTTGAGCAGTTCTTC
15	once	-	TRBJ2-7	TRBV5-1	CASSLGSRTAAQQYF	TGCGCCAGCAGCTTGGGTTCCAGGACTGCCGCGCAGCAGTACTTC
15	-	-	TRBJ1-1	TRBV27	CASSLSQGLNTEAFF	TGTGCCAGCAGTTTATCACAGGGATTGAACACTGAAGCTTTCTTT
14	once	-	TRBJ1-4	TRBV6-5	CASRGVGLGEKLFF	TGTGCCAGCCGCGGGGTCGGACTGGGGGAAAAACTGTTTTTT
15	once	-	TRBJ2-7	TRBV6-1	CASSEGVAFSYEQYF	TGTGCCAGCAGTGAAGGGGTAGCGTTCTCCTACGAGCAGTACTTC
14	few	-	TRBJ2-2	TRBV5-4	CASTLGGNTGELFF	TGTGCCAGCACCCTGGGGGGTAACACCGGGGAGCTGTTTTTT
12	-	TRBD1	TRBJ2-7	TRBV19	CASRGQTYEQYF	TGTGCCAGTAGGGGACAGACCTACGAGCAGTACTTC
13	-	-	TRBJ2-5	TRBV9	CASSVVPEETQYF	TGTGCCAGCAGCGTAGTGCCAGAAGAGACCCAGTACTTC
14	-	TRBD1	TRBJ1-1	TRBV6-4	CASRGQPSSTEAFF	TGTGCCAGCAGGGGACAGCCTTCGAGCACTGAAGCTTTCTTT
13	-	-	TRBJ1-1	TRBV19	CASRWAENTEAFF	TGTGCCAGTAGATGGGCAGAGAACACTGAAGCTTTCTTT
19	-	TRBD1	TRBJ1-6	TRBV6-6	CASSRDSGGLNSYNSPLHF	TGTGCCAGCAGTCGGGACAGCGGGGGATTAAATTCCTATAATTCACCCCTCCACTTT
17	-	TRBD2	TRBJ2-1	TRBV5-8	CASSSTGLAGNYNEQFF	TGTGCCAGCAGCTCGACGGGACTAGCGGGAAACTACAATGAGCAGTTCTTC
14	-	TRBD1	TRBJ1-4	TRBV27	CASSRTGTNEKLFF	TGTGCCAGCAGCCGGACAGGGACTAATGAAAAACTGTTTTTT
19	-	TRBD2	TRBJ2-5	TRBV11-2	CASSLVGLAGGLGRETQYF	TGTGCCAGCAGCTTAGTGGGACTAGCGGGAGGGCTCGGCAGAGAGACCCAGTACTTC
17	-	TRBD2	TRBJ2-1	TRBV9	CASSEGLAGAVGNEQFF	TGTGCCAGCAGCGAGGGACTAGCGGGAGCGGTGGGCAATGAGCAGTTCTTC
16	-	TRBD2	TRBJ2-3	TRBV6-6	CASAVGSGDSRDTQYF	TGTGCCAGCGCCGTCGGAAGCGGGGATTCACGAGATACGCAGTATTTT
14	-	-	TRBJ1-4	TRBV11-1	CASSFSSTNEKLFF	TGTGCCAGCAGCTTTTCTTCAACTAATGAAAAACTGTTTTTT
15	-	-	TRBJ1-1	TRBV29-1	CSVGRLGSSYPEAFF	TGCAGCGTTGGGAGACTCGGGAGTTCGTATCCTGAAGCTTTCTTT
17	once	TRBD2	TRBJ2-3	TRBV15	CATSSFGREDLGDTQYF	TGTGCCACCAGCAGTTTCGGACGGGAGGATCTGGGAGATACGCAGTATTTT
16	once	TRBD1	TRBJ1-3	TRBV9	CASSVGTGYSGNTIYF	TGTGCCAGCAGCGTAGGGACAGGTTACTCTGGAAACACCATATATTTT
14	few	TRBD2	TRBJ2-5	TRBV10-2	CASSDTSGRGTQYF	TGCGCCAGCAGTGACACTAGCGGGAGGGGTACCCAGTACTTC
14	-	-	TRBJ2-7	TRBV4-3	CASSQEGAAYEQYF	TGCGCCAGCAGCCAAGAAGGGGCGGCCTACGAGCAGTACTTC
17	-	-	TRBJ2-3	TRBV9	CASSLRQFGGLIDTQYF	TGTGCCAGCAGCCTACGTCAATTCGGGGGGCTGATAGATACGCAGTATTTT
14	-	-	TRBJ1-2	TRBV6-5	CASTLEAGESGYTF	TGTGCCAGCACTTTAGAGGCGGGGGAGAGCGGCTACACCTTC
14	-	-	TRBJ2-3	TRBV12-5	CASGPPTGTDTQYF	TGTGCTAGTGGCCCGCCGACAGGCACAGATACGCAGTATTTT